The sequence of this T cell receptor beta chain was determined in a study of T cell changes during pregnancy in multiple sclerosis. CDR1 is SGHVS and CDR2 is FNYEAQ in the germline V gene. The trim removed 5 bases at V and 2 bases at J, leaving 5 bases unmatched. The CDR3 is made up of 16 amino acids. Only in-frame clones appear in the TCRdb table, and some are missing; sequencing was by immunoSEQ multiplex PCR. The sample has fewer than 95,000 clones, roughly 93% seen once. The receptor comes from a female donor with multiple sclerosis, enrolled in a pregnancy study. This chain links TRBV7-6 with TRBJ1-6, with 8 positions matching TRBD1. The sample consisted of peripheral blood, taken in the first trimester of pregnancy. DNA for the CDR3: TGTGCCAGCAGCCACGGACAGGGAGCCTATAATTCACCCCTCCACTTT. Translated: CASSHGQGAYNSPLHF.